This record looks at one TCR beta chain sequence and its context. This specimen comes from a study of blood T cell repertoires in COVID-19. Germline CDR1 DFQATT, CDR2 SNEGSKA (reference sequence). This CDR3 spans 11 amino acids. The trim removed 6 bases at V and 7 bases at J, leaving 2 bases unmatched. Sequencing was performed with immunoSEQ multiplex PCR; in TCRdb, only in-frame clones are kept and a portion is missing. The sample yields fewer than 90,000 clones, 90% to 95% seen once. This rearrangement joins TRBV20-1 to TRBJ1-4; TRBD1 matches at 7 bases. The sample taken for sequencing was peripheral blood. The sequence was collected from a human donor with active COVID-19. The donor label of this sample is uncertain. Here the CDR3 reads CSAAGGEKLFF. Written as DNA, the CDR3 is TGCAGTGCGGCAGGGGGTGAAAAACTGTTTTTT.